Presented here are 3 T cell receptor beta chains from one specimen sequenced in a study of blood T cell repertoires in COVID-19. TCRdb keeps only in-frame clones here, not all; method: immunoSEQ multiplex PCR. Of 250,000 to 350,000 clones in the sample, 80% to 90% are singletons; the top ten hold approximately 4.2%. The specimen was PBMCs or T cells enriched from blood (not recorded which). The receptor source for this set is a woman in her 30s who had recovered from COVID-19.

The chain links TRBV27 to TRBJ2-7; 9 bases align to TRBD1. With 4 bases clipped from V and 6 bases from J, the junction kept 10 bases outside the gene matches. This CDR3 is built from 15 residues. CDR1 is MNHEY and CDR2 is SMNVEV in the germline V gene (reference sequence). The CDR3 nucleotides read TGTGCCAGCAGTTCTACCGGGACAGGGAAGGGCGAGCAGTACTTC. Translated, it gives CASSSTGTGKGEQYF.

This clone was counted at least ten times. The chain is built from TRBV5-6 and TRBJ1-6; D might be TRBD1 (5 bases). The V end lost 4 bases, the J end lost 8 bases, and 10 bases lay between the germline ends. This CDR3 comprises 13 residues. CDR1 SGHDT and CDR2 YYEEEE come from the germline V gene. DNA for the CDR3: TGTGCCAGCAGCCCGGACACTGATTCACCCCTCCACTTT. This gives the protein CASSPDTDSPLHF. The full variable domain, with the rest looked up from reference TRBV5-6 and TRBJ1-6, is DAGVTQSPTHLIKTRGQQVTLRCSPKSGHDTVSWYQQALGQGPQFIFQYYEEEERQRGNFPDRFSGHQFPNYSSELNVNALLLGDSALYLCASSPDTDSPLHFGNGTRLTVT.

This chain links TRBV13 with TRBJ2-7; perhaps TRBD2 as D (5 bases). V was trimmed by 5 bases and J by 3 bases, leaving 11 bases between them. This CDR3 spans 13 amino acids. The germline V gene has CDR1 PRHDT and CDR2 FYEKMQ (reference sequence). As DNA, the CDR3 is TGTGCCAGCAGCCGGGAAGCAGGCTACGAGCAGTACTTC. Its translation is CASSREAGYEQYF.